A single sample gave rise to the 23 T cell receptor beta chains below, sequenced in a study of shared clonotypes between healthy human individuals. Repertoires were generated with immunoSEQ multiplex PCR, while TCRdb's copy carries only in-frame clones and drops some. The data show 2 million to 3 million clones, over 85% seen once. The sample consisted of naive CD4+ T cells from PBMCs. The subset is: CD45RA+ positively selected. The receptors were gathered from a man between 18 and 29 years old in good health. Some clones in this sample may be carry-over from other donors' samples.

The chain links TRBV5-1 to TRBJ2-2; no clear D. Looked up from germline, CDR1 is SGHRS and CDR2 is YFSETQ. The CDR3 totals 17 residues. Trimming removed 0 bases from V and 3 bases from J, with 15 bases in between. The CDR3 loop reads CASSLGPPPSYTGELFF. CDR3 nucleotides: TGCGCCAGCAGCTTGGGCCCCCCGCCCTCCTACACCGGGGAGCTGTTTTTT.

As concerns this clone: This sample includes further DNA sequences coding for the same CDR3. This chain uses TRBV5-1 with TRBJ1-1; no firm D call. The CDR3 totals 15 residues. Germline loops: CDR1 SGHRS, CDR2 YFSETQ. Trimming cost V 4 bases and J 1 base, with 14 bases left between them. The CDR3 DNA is TGCGCCAGCAGCCCTCTAGGAGGAGCGAACACTGAAGCTTTCTTT. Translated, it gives CASSPLGGANTEAFF.

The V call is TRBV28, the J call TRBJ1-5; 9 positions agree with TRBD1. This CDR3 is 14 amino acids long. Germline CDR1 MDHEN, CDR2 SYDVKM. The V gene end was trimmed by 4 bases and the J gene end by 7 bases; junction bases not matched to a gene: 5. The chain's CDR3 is CASSSDRGVQPQHF. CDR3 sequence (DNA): TGTGCCAGCAGTTCCGACAGGGGGGTCCAGCCCCAGCATTTT. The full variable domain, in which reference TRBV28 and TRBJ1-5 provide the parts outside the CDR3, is DVKVTQSSRYLVKRTGEKVFLECVQDMDHENMFWYRQDPGLGLRLIYFSYDVKMKEKGDIPEGYSVSREKKERFSLILESASTNQTSMYLCASSSDRGVQPQHFGDGTRLSIL.

Here the CDR3 DNA reads TGTGCCAGCAGCCAGACGGCCTCATACACAGATACGCAGTATTTT. This encodes CASSQTASYTDTQYF. The chain recombines TRBV2 with TRBJ2-3, with D uncertain. The CDR3 is 15 residues long. V was clipped by 6 bases and J by 2 bases, with 15 bases between them. Germline V gives CDR1 SNHLY, CDR2 FYNNEI.

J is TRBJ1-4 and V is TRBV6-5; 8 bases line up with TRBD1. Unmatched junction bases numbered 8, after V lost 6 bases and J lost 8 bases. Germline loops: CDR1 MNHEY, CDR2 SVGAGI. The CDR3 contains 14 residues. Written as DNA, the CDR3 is TGTGCCAGCAGCCGGGGCAGGGGGCAAGAAAAACTGTTTTTT. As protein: CASSRGRGQEKLFF.

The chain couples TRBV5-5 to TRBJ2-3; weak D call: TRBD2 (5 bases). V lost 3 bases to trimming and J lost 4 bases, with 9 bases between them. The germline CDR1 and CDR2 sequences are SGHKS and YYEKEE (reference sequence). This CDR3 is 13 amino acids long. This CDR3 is CASSSFGADTQYF. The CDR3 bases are TGTGCCAGCAGCTCCTTCGGGGCAGATACGCAGTATTTT.

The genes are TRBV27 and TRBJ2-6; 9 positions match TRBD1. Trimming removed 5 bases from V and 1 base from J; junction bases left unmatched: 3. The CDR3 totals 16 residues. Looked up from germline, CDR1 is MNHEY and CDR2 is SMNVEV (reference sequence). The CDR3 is CASSPGTGSGANVLTF. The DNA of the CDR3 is TGTGCCAGCAGTCCCGGGACAGGGTCTGGGGCCAACGTCCTGACTTTC. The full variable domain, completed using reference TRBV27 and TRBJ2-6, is EAQVTQNPRYLITVTGKKLTVTCSQNMNHEYMSWYRQDPGLGLRQIYYSMNVEVTDKGDVPEGYKVSRKEKRNFPLILESPSPNQTSLYFCASSPGTGSGANVLTFGAGSRLTVL.

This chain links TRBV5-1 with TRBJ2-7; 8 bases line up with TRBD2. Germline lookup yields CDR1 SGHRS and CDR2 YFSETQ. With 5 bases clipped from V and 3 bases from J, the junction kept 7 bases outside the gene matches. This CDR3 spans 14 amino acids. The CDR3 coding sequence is TGCGCCAGCAGGGAGCGGGAGACCTTCTACGAGCAGTACTTC. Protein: CASRERETFYEQYF.

CDR3 sequence reads: CASSPWDGTGELFF. For the CDR3, the DNA is TGTGCCAGCAGCCCCTGGGACGGCACCGGGGAGCTGTTTTTT. This chain connects TRBV7-2 to TRBJ2-2; TRBD1 or TRBD2 may be the D gene (5 bases each). Trimming shortened V by 5 bases and J by 4 bases, and 11 bases separated the two germline ends. Germline assignment: CDR1 SGHTA and CDR2 FQGNSA. The CDR3 contains 14 residues. The full variable domain, with the rest looked up from reference TRBV7-2 and TRBJ2-2, is GAGVSQSPSNKVTEKGKDVELRCDPISGHTALYWYRQSLGQGLEFLIYFQGNSAPDKSGLPSDRFSAERTGGSVSTLTIQRTQQEDSAVYLCASSPWDGTGELFFGEGSRLTVL.

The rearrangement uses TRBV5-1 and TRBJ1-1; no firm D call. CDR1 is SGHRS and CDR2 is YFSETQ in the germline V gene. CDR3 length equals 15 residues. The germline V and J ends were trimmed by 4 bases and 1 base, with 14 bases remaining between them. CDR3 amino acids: CASSGKMGSNTEAFF. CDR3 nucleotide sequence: TGCGCCAGCAGCGGAAAAATGGGATCGAACACTGAAGCTTTCTTT.

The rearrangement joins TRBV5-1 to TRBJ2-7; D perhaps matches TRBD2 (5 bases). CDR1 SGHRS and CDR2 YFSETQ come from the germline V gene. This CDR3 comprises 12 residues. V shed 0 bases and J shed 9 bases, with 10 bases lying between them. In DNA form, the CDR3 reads TGCGCCAGCAGCTTGGACAGCCGGGGGCAGTACTTC. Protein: CASSLDSRGQYF. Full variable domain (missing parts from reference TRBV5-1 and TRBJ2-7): KAGVTQTPRYLIKTRGQQVTLSCSPISGHRSVSWYQQTPGQGLQFLFEYFSETQRNKGNFPGRFSGRQFSNSRSEMNVSTLELGDSALYLCASSLDSRGQYFGPGTRLTVT.

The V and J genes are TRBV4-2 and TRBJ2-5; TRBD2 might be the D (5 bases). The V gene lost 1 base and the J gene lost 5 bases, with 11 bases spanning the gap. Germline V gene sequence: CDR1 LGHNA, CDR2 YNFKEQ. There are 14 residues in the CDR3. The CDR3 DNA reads TGTGCCAGCAGCCAAGCCACTAGTTCGGAGACCCAGTACTTC. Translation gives CASSQATSSETQYF.

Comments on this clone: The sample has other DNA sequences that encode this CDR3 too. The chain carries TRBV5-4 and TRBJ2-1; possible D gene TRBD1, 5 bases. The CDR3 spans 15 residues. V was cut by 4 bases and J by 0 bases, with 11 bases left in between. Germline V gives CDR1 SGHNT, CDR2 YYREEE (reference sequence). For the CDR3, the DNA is TGTGCCAGCAGCCCAGGGTCGAGCTCCTACAATGAGCAGTTCTTC. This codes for CASSPGSSSYNEQFF. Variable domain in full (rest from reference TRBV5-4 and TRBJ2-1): ETGVTQSPTHLIKTRGQQVTLRCSSQSGHNTVSWYQQALGQGPQFIFQYYREEENGRGNFPPRFSGLQFPNYSSELNVNALELDDSALYLCASSPGSSSYNEQFFGPGTRLTVL.

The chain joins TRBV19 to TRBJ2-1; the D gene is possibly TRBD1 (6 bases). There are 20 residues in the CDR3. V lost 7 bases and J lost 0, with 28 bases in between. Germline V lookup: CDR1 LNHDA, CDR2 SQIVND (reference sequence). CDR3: CASTESRQETYTNSYNEQFF. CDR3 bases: TGTGCCAGTACCGAATCACGACAGGAGACATACACAAACTCCTACAATGAGCAGTTCTTC.

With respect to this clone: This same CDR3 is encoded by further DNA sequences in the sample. The CDR3: CASSLLGNTEAFF. Here the CDR3 DNA reads TGTGCCAGCAGCTTGCTGGGGAACACTGAAGCTTTCTTT. The rearrangement joins TRBV5-6 to TRBJ1-1, with D unclear. CDR3 length: 13 amino acids. The ends were cut back, 1 base at V and 1 base at J, with 5 bases in the middle. The germline V gene has CDR1 SGHDT and CDR2 YYEEEE. Filled out from reference TRBV5-6 and TRBJ1-1, the complete variable domain reads DAGVTQSPTHLIKTRGQQVTLRCSPKSGHDTVSWYQQALGQGPQFIFQYYEEEERQRGNFPDRFSGHQFPNYSSELNVNALLLGDSALYLCASSLLGNTEAFFGQGTRLTVV.

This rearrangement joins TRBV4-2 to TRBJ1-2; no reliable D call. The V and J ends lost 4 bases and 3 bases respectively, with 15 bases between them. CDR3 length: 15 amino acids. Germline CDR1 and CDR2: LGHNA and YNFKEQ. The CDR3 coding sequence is TGTGCCAGCAGCCGAGAGGAGGGAGCGGACTATGGCTACACCTTC. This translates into CASSREEGADYGYTF.

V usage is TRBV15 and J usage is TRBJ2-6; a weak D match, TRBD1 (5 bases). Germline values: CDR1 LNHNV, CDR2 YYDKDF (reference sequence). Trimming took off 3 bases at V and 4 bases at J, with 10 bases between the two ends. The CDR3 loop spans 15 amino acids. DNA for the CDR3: TGTGCCACCAGCAGCGACAGCGAGGGGGCCAACGTCCTGACTTTC. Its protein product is CATSSDSEGANVLTF.

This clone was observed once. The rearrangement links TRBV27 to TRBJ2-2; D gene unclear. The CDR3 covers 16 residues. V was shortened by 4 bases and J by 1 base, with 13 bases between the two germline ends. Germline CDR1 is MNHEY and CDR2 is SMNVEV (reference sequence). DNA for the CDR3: TGTGCCAGCAGTTCCCTTTTACAGCGGAACACCGGGGAGCTGTTTTTT. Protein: CASSSLLQRNTGELFF.

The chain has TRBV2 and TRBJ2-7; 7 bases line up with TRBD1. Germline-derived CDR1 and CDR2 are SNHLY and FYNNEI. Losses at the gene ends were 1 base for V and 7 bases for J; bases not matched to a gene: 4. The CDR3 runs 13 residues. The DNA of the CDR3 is TGTGCCAGCAGTGAAGTCTCAGGGGGAGAGCAGTACTTC. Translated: CASSEVSGGEQYF. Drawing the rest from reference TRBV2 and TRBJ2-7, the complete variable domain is EPEVTQTPSHQVTQMGQEVILRCVPISNHLYFYWYRQILGQKVEFLVSFYNNEISEKSEIFDDQFSVERPDGSNFTLKIRSTKLEDSAMYFCASSEVSGGEQYFGPGTRLTVT.

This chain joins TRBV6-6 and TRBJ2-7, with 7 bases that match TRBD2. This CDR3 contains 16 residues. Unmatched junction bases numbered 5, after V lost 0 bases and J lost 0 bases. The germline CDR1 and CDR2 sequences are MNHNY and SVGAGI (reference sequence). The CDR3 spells CASSYSFGGISYEQYF. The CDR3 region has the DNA TGTGCCAGCAGTTACTCGTTCGGGGGGATCTCCTACGAGCAGTACTTC.

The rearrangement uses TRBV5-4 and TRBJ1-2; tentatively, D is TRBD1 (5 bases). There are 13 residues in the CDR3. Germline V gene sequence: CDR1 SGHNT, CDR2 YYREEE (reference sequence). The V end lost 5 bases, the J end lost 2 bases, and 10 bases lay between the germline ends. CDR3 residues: CASRSQGNYGYTF. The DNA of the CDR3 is TGTGCCAGCAGGAGTCAGGGAAACTATGGCTACACCTTC. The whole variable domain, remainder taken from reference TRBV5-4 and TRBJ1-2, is ETGVTQSPTHLIKTRGQQVTLRCSSQSGHNTVSWYQQALGQGPQFIFQYYREEENGRGNFPPRFSGLQFPNYSSELNVNALELDDSALYLCASRSQGNYGYTFGSGTRLTVV.

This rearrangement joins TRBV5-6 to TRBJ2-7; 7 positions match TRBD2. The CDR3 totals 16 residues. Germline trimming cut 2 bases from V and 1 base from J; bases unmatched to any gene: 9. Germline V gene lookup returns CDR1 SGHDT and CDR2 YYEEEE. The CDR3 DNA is TGTGCCAGCAGCTTTTGGGTACAGCGGGGATCCTACGAGCAGTACTTC. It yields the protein CASSFWVQRGSYEQYF.

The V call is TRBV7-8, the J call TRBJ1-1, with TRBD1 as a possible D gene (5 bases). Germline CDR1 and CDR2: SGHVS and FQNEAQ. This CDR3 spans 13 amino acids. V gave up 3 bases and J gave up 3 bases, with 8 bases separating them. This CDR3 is CASSFGGDTEAFF. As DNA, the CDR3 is TGTGCCAGCAGCTTTGGGGGGGACACTGAAGCTTTCTTT. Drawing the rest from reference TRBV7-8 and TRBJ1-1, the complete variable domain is GAGVSQSPRYKVAKRGQDVALRCDPISGHVSLFWYQQALGQGPEFLTYFQNEAQLDKSGLPSDRFFAERPEGSVSTLKIQRTQQEDSAVYLCASSFGGDTEAFFGQGTRLTVV.